The 6 T cell receptor beta chains below all came from one sample that was sequenced in a study of T cell responses to AZD1222 COVID-19 vaccine. Clones were read by immunoSEQ multiplex PCR, and TCRdb kept only the in-frame ones, dropping some. The sample has about 170,000 clones; roughly 93% are singletons. This specimen consisted of peripheral blood, obtained on day 0 of AZD1222 vaccination. These receptors were obtained from an adult in good health.

V is TRBV19 and J is TRBJ2-3; perhaps D is TRBD1 or TRBD2 (5 bases each). This CDR3 contains 12 residues. The germline V gene has CDR1 LNHDA and CDR2 SQIVND (reference sequence). Trimming removed 7 bases from V and 3 bases from J, with 8 bases in between. The CDR3 is CASTGRTDTQYF. The CDR3 region has the DNA TGTGCCAGTACGGGACGGACAGATACGCAGTATTTT.

The chain combines TRBV2 with TRBJ1-5; tentative D call: TRBD1 (5 bases). Germline CDR1 SNHLY, CDR2 FYNNEI. The V end lost 7 bases, the J end lost 3 bases, and 10 bases lay between the germline ends. CDR3 size: 13 residues. The DNA of the CDR3 is TGTGCCAGCAAGGGGCAGGTCAATCAGCCCCAGCATTTT. It codes for CASKGQVNQPQHF.

The V call is TRBV18, the J call TRBJ1-1; D gene unclear. Germline V gene lookup returns CDR1 KGHSH and CDR2 LQKENI. V lost 0 bases to trimming and J lost 6 bases, with 11 bases between them. The CDR3 is 14 residues long. CDR3 loop: CASSPPSTQPEAFF. Here the CDR3 DNA reads TGTGCCAGCTCACCACCGTCGACGCAGCCTGAAGCTTTCTTT.

This chain uses TRBV6-2 or TRBV6-3 with TRBJ1-1; D unresolved. This CDR3 comprises 14 residues. From germline, CDR1 is MNHEY and CDR2 SVGEGT. Trimming removed 7 bases from V and 4 bases from J, with 16 bases in between. For the CDR3, the DNA is TGTGCCAGCACCCCTCGAACAGTAGGCACTGAAGCTTTCTTT. This gives the protein CASTPRTVGTEAFF.

This clone has a single count. V gene TRBV27 combines with J gene TRBJ1-1; the D is unclear. The germline V and J ends were trimmed by 4 bases and 4 bases, with 13 bases remaining between them. The CDR3 is made up of 14 amino acids. CDR1 MNHEY and CDR2 SMNVEV come from the germline V gene (reference sequence). CDR3 amino acids: CASSYRDWGTEAFF. CDR3 DNA sequence: TGTGCCAGCAGTTACCGGGATTGGGGCACTGAAGCTTTCTTT.

V is TRBV5-6 and J is TRBJ1-2; a weak D match, TRBD1 (5 bases). Per germline, CDR1 SGHDT and CDR2 YYEEEE. Trimming stripped 3 bases from V and 2 bases from J, with 8 bases between. The CDR3 consists of 13 residues. CDR3 loop: CASSWGRNYGYTF. For the CDR3, the DNA is TGTGCCAGCAGCTGGGGGAGGAACTATGGCTACACCTTC.